Shown below are 10 T cell receptor beta chains from a single sample sequenced in a study of CD8 T cells in ankylosing spondylitis. Study-wide results and limits: Typical of ankylosing spondylitis blood, it appeared, was a TCR beta motif of several highly homologous variants.

TCRdb re-derived calls from the 5' RACE reads in MiXCR, one entry per CDR3 protein. This table holds under 450,000 distinct CDR3 sequences, approximately 17% found once. No antigen has been assigned to these receptors. Sequencing was performed on blood, either unsorted or a sorted T cell fraction (not recorded which). The source of these receptors is a male donor with ankylosing spondylitis.

Here the CDR3 reads CAWSNGIEAFF. CDR3 bases: TGTGCCTGGAGTAATGGAATTGAAGCTTTCTTT. This chain links TRBV30 with TRBJ1-1; D is ambiguous. The germline V gene encodes CDR1 GTSNPN and CDR2 SVGIG (reference sequence). There are 11 residues in the CDR3. The ends were cut back, 2 bases at V and 7 bases at J, with 8 bases in the middle.

J is TRBJ2-7 and V is TRBV5-1, with 8 nucleotides matching TRBD1. The CDR3 totals 14 residues. The germline CDR1 and CDR2 sequences are SGHRS and YFSETQ. V gave up 2 bases and J gave up 2 bases; unmatched junction bases: 3. In nucleotides, the CDR3 is TGCGCCAGCAGCTTTCGACAGGGGACCTACGAGCAGTACTTC. Amino acid sequence: CASSFRQGTYEQYF.

The chain recombines TRBV12-3 or TRBV12-4 with TRBJ1-5; no clear D. Trimming removed 3 bases at V and 7 bases at J, with 10 bases between. The CDR3 has 13 residues. CDR3 sequence: CASSFGDSQPQHF. CDR3 in DNA: TGTGCCAGCAGTTTTGGGGATAGCCAGCCCCAGCATTTT.

The chain uses TRBV11-2 and TRBJ1-3, with D possibly being TRBD1 (6 bases). The CDR3 covers 17 residues. V was cut by 5 bases and J by 4 bases, with 21 bases left in between. CDR1 SGHAT and CDR2 FQNNGV come from the germline V gene. CDR3 DNA: TGTGCCAGCAGCCGCCCCGGAAGACAGGTCGGGGGAAACACCATATATTTT. It translates to CASSRPGRQVGGNTIYF.

This sequence joins TRBV7-9 and TRBJ2-7, with 11 positions matching TRBD1. CDR1 and CDR2 from the germline V gene are SEHNR and FQNEAQ (reference sequence). This CDR3 spans 16 amino acids. Unmatched junction bases numbered 16, after V lost 5 bases and J lost 10 bases. In nucleotides, the CDR3 is TGTGCCAGCAGCCCCTCCGGGACAGGGGGAGAGGGGTTCCAGTACTTC. Translated, it gives CASSPSGTGGEGFQYF. Looking up the rest from reference TRBV7-9 and TRBJ2-7 gives the full variable domain: DTGVSQNPRHKITKRGQNVTFRCDPISEHNRLYWYRQTLGQGPEFLTYFQNEAQLEKSRLLSDRFSAERPKGSFSTLEIQRTEQGDSAMYLCASSPSGTGGEGFQYFGPGTRLTVT.

In its sample, this clonotype was seen many times. CDR3 DNA: TGTGCCAGCAGCTTAGAAGTGGCGGGAGGGATAAGAGAGACCCAGTACTTC. It specifies CASSLEVAGGIRETQYF. This chain connects TRBV11-2 to TRBJ2-5; 9 bases map to TRBD2. Trimming removed 0 bases from V and 4 bases from J; junction bases left unmatched: 9. CDR3 length: 17 amino acids. Germline V lookup: CDR1 SGHAT, CDR2 FQNNGV. Full variable domain (rest looked up from reference TRBV11-2 and TRBJ2-5): EAGVAQSPRYKIIEKRQSVAFWCNPISGHATLYWYQQILGQGPKLLIQFQNNGVVDDSQLPKDRFSAERLKGVDSTLKIQPAKLEDSAVYLCASSLEVAGGIRETQYFGPGTRLLVL.

This clonotype was counted a few times. This chain joins TRBV19 and TRBJ1-5; D gene uncertain. The ends were cut back, 1 base at V and 5 bases at J, with 6 bases in the middle. The CDR3 has 13 amino acids. The V gene's germline CDR1 is LNHDA and CDR2 SQIVND (reference sequence). CDR3 loop: CASSIGDDQPQHF. CDR3 in DNA: TGTGCCAGTAGTATAGGAGACGATCAGCCCCAGCATTTT.

The chain is built from TRBV20-1 and TRBJ1-2; D uncertain. Germline loops: CDR1 DFQATT, CDR2 SNEGSKA (reference sequence). This CDR3 is built from 14 residues. V lost 0 bases and J lost 0, with 8 bases in between. The CDR3 DNA reads TGCAGTGCTAGAGAGACCAGTACTAACTATGGCTACACCTTC. As protein: CSARETSTNYGYTF.

V gene TRBV5-1 combines with J gene TRBJ1-1, with a weak D call TRBD1 (5 bases). Germline assignment: CDR1 SGHRS and CDR2 YFSETQ. V was shortened by 1 base and J by 5 bases, with 12 bases between the two germline ends. This CDR3 has 14 residues. CDR3 in amino acids: CASSLSPGQTEAFF. DNA of the CDR3: TGCGCCAGCAGCTTGTCGCCAGGGCAGACTGAAGCTTTCTTT.

Only a few counts were recorded for this clonotype. The rearrangement uses TRBV5-1 and TRBJ2-3; TRBD1 matches 9 bases. Trimming took 0 bases from V and 3 from J; bases not matched to a gene: 8. Germline CDR1 is SGHRS and CDR2 is YFSETQ. The CDR3 contains 17 residues. The CDR3 region has the DNA TGCGCCAGCAGCTTGGTAGGGACAGGGCGTGTAACAGATACGCAGTATTTT. This sequence encodes CASSLVGTGRVTDTQYF. The entire variable domain, with the rest obtained from reference TRBV5-1 and TRBJ2-3, is as follows: KAGVTQTPRYLIKTRGQQVTLSCSPISGHRSVSWYQQTPGQGLQFLFEYFSETQRNKGNFPGRFSGRQFSNSRSEMNVSTLELGDSALYLCASSLVGTGRVTDTQYFGPGTRLTVL.